Listed below are T cell receptor beta chains from one sample, sequenced in a study of early T cells in non-severe SARS-CoV-2 infection. A single record per CDR3 protein comes from TCRdb applying MiXCR to the 5' RACE reads. The sample consists of under 35,000 distinct CDR3 sequences, 5% to 6.5% of them appearing once. What was sequenced was whole blood. These receptors originate from an adult who was a healthcare worker with PCR-confirmed SARS-CoV-2 infection or an uninfected control (not recorded which). The CDR3 runs from the conserved cysteine through the conserved F or W. Fields, in order: J gene, D gene, CDR3 length, V gene, clone size, CDR3 DNA, CDR3 protein. The D gene is left open where the match is weak. Clone size appears in some rows only: once, few, many, or a class for an expanded clone.

>TRBJ2-3|TRBD2|18|TRBV4-2|few
TGTGCCAGCAGCCAAGTTGGGGCTAGCGGAGCGACGCTTGGTACGCAGTATTTT
CASSQVGASGATLGTQYF
>TRBJ1-4|.|16|TRBV4-2|many
TGTGCCAGCAGCCAAGTCTCCGCAGATGTTAATGAAAAACTGTTTTTT
CASSQVSADVNEKLFF
>TRBJ1-3|.|16|TRBV13|many
TGTGCCAGCAGCTCGTACGGGCCAGTCGTTTGGAACACCATATATTTT
CASSSYGPVVWNTIYF
>TRBJ2-1|TRBD1|15|TRBV9|.
TGTGCCAGCAGCGGTGCCGGGACAGGCTCCTACGAGCAGTTCTTC
CASSGAGTGSYEQFF
>TRBJ2-3|.|13|TRBV12-3/TRBV12-4|few
TGTGCCAGCAGTTTATATGCTGGAGATACGCAGTATTTT
CASSLYAGDTQYF
>TRBJ2-5|.|16|TRBV7-9|many
TGTGCCAGCACCCACATCACAGTGGCCTTCCAAGAGACCCAGTACTTC
CASTHITVAFQETQYF
>TRBJ2-7|.|14|TRBV28|many
TGTGCCAGCAGTTCCCCGTCTGGTTACTACGAGCAGTACTTC
CASSSPSGYYEQYF
>TRBJ1-5|.|14|TRBV28|many
TGTGCCAGCAGTTTAGACGTGGGTCGACAGACCCAGCATTTT
CASSLDVGRQTQHF
>TRBJ1-1|.|14|TRBV6-6|few
TGTGCCAGCAGTTGGCCGGGACGGGACACTGAAGCTTTCTTT
CASSWPGRDTEAFF
>TRBJ2-3|.|14|TRBV12-3/TRBV12-4|once
TGTGCCAGCAGTTTGGCGGATAGCACAGATACGCAGTATTTT
CASSLADSTDTQYF
>TRBJ1-3|.|15|TRBV28|many
TGTGCCAGCAGACCACAGACACAGCTCGGAAACACCATATATTTT
CASRPQTQLGNTIYF
>TRBJ2-2|TRBD2|17|TRBV4-1|many
TGCGCCAGCAGCCAAGGGCTAGCGGGAGGGGACACCGGGGAGCTGTTTTTT
CASSQGLAGGDTGELFF
>TRBJ2-1|.|11|TRBV7-6|few
TGTGCCAGCAGCTTAGATTATGAGCAGTTCTTC
CASSLDYEQFF
>TRBJ2-2|.|15|TRBV11-2|.
TGTGCCAGCAGCTTATCGGGACAGAACACCGGGGAGCTGTTTTTT
CASSLSGQNTGELFF
>TRBJ2-1|TRBD2|16|TRBV28|few
TGTGCCAGCAGTGTACCGGGACTAGCGGGAATCAATGAGCAGTTCTTC
CASSVPGLAGINEQFF
>TRBJ2-6|.|14|TRBV12-3/TRBV12-4|few
TGTGCCAGCAGCCGCAGCTCTGGAGCCAACGTCCTGACTTTC
CASSRSSGANVLTF
>TRBJ2-5|TRBD2|15|TRBV7-2|.
TGTGCCAGCAGCTTGAGCGGGAGGAGTGGAGAGACCCAGTACTTC
CASSLSGRSGETQYF
>TRBJ1-1|.|14|TRBV12-3/TRBV12-4|.
TGTGCCAGCAGTTTATGGCAGGCGAACACTGAAGCTTTCTTT
CASSLWQANTEAFF
>TRBJ2-5|TRBD1|16|TRBV11-2|few
TGTGCCAGCAGCCCTAGGACAGGGGGCGGGTTAGAGACCCAGTACTTC
CASSPRTGGGLETQYF
>TRBJ2-1|.|18|TRBV5-1|many
TGCGCCAGCAGTCATTACGGACCAGAAAGTGTTGGGTACAATGAGCAGTTCTTC
CASSHYGPESVGYNEQFF
>TRBJ2-1|.|13|TRBV11-3|.
TGTGCCAGCAATCAGGGTTGGTACAATGAGCAGTTCTTC
CASNQGWYNEQFF
>TRBJ2-7|TRBD2|15|TRBV4-1|.
TGCGCCAGCAGGAACACAGCGGGAGGGGCGGAGGAGCAGTACTTC
CASRNTAGGAEEQYF
>TRBJ1-4|TRBD1|15|TRBV6-6|many
TGTGCCAGCAGTCCGGACAGGGGCGGTAGTGAAAAACTGTTTTTT
CASSPDRGGSEKLFF
>TRBJ1-2|.|12|TRBV28|many
TGTGCCAGCAGTTTATACGACTATGGCTACACCTTC
CASSLYDYGYTF
>TRBJ2-7|TRBD2|15|TRBV11-2|many
TGTGCCAGCAGCTTAGGGACTAGCGGACCCTACGAGCAGTACTTC
CASSLGTSGPYEQYF
>TRBJ2-1|.|12|TRBV20-1|many
TGCAGTGCTAGAGAAGGTTCCAATGAGCAGTTCTTC
CSAREGSNEQFF
>TRBJ2-2|TRBD2|15|TRBV7-3|many
TGTGCCAGCAGCTTAAGGGCGGGAGATGGCGGGGAGCTGTTTTTT
CASSLRAGDGGELFF
>TRBJ2-1|TRBD1|15|TRBV4-2|medium-sized
TGTGCCAGCAGCCGTGGGACAGGGGACTACAATGAGCAGTTCTTC
CASSRGTGDYNEQFF
>TRBJ1-1|TRBD1|12|TRBV28|many
TGTGCCAGCAGTGGGGACAGGGTTGAAGCTTTCTTT
CASSGDRVEAFF
>TRBJ2-4|.|13|TRBV5-1|.
TGCGCCAGCAGCGAGGGCAGCAAAAACATTCAGTACTTC
CASSEGSKNIQYF
>TRBJ2-7|TRBD1|15|TRBV28|many
TGTGCCAGCAGTTTGTATCAACAGGGGGCATACGAGCAGTACTTC
CASSLYQQGAYEQYF
>TRBJ1-5|TRBD1|14|TRBV20-1|many
TGCAGTGCTGGCGACAGGGCAAGCAATCAGCCCCAGCATTTT
CSAGDRASNQPQHF
>TRBJ1-1|TRBD1|13|TRBV2|.
TGTGCCAGCAGTGAAACAGGGGAAGGAGAAGCTTTCTTT
CASSETGEGEAFF
>TRBJ2-5|TRBD2|15|TRBV11-1|many
TGTGCCAGCAGCTTTGGACTAGCGGGAATAGAGACCCAGTACTTC
CASSFGLAGIETQYF
>TRBJ2-3|.|12|TRBV28|many
TGTGCCAGCAGTTTACAGGGCGATACGCAGTATTTT
CASSLQGDTQYF
>TRBJ2-1|.|13|TRBV2|many
TGTGCCAGCAGGGGGACCTCCTACAATGAGCAGTTCTTC
CASRGTSYNEQFF
>TRBJ2-6|TRBD1|15|TRBV19|many
TGTGCCAGTAGTATCGAGGGGGCCGGGGCCAACGTCCTGACTTTC
CASSIEGAGANVLTF
>TRBJ2-3|TRBD2|16|TRBV13|.
TGTGCCAGCAGCAAGGGACTAGCGGGAAAGACAGATACGCAGTATTTT
CASSKGLAGKTDTQYF